The TCR beta chain under discussion was sequenced for a study of Ad26.COV2.S vaccination and SARS-CoV-2 variants (dated by TCRdb to the early 2020s). Context from the whole study: Vaccine-arm donors came from COV1001, a multicentre, randomized, double-blind, placebo-controlled phase I-IIa trial of Ad26.COV2.S in healthy adults. Ad26.COV2.S was administered intramuscularly at 5 x 10^10 or 1 x 10^11 viral particles, either as a single shot or as two shots given 56 days apart. The specificity and breadth of SARS-CoV-2-reactive T cell receptors after Ad26.COV2.S vaccination were assessed by TCRbeta repertoire sequencing. A total of 32 samples were included in the TCR-sequenced set, comprising roughly 19 Ad26.COV2.S vaccine recipients, 5 placebo recipients and 8 SARS-CoV-2 convalescent individuals. Trial participants were randomized into five groups of five, in which low-dose or high-dose Ad26.COV2.S was given once or twice, or placebo was given on both occasions. Investigators remained blinded to trial group allocation during experiments and outcome assessment. The paper's findings and limits, for the study overall: The study was not powered for comparison of responses between vaccine doses or regimens. Ad26.COV2.S recipients had higher spike-specific TCR breadth than placebo recipients (P = 0.0014). According to the authors, total T cell responses may have been underestimated by the TCR breadth and depth analyses. Non-spike TCR breadth was comparable between vaccine and placebo recipients, consistent with the vaccine containing only spike. After vaccination, substantial breadth of spike-specific CD8+ and CD4+ T cell responses was reported.

CDR1 is given as SGHRS and CDR2 as YFSETQ, both from the germline V gene. The CDR3 spans 13 residues, from the cysteine through the phenylalanine. Just the 39-base CDR3 DNA is kept, in frame starting at base 1. Trimming takes 6 bases from V and 3 bases from J, and the germline ends sit 13 bases apart. A word on this clone: Its antigen specificity is not known. No qualities accompany the bases; no much larger clone lies one base away.

The treatment or condition label corresponds to: some 20 received Ad26.COV2.S at low or high dose, single or two shots; about five received placebo; per-sample allocation not given. For vaccine and placebo recipients, repertoires were sequenced using samples collected on day 63 after the first injection. Between 29 July and 7 August 2020, Cohort 1b enrolled about two dozen adults aged 18-55 years at one site in Boston, USA. As a vaccine, Ad26.COV2.S was a replication-incompetent adenovirus type 26 vector that expressed a prefusion-stabilized SARS-CoV-2 spike protein derived from the original Wuhan strain. The immunoSEQ Assay was used to sequence TCRbeta CDR3 regions. After extraction, genomic DNA underwent amplification by bias-controlled multiplex PCR, followed by high-throughput sequencing. In the authors' own workflow: To quantify the absolute abundance of every unique TCRbeta CDR3 region, sequences were collapsed and filtered. T cell fraction was estimated by normalizing TCRbeta template counts to usable DNA, with usable DNA measured through amplification of reference genes found in all nucleated cells. Repertoire TCRs were annotated as SARS-CoV-2-specific by exact matching of V gene, CDR3 amino acid sequence and J gene to a known reactive TCR set. The reference SARS-CoV-2 TCR set came from MIRA and was filtered for enrichment in COVID-19-positive ImmuneCODE repertoires, removing public or cross-reactive TCRs. Drawing on the MIRA antigens, annotated TCRs were analysed further at the level of specific ORF or position within ORF. Breadth was defined as annotated unique rearrangements over total unique productive rearrangements; depth was the summed frequency of those rearrangements. TCR breadth was compared between groups using two-sided Wilcoxon rank-sum tests. TCRdb retrieved this table from immuneACCESS and kept in-frame rearrangements only. Not all clones are present; in checked studies, unresolved V genes account for under half, and no reason is known for the remainder. The V and J calls and clone size come from that table; D and trimming were worked out from the DNA. This sample comprises some 300,000 clones, roughly 86% of them detected only once. Of the sample, more than 1.5% is held by the ten largest clones.

The TCR sequence derives from a person aged 18 to 65 who received the Ad26.COV2.S COVID-19 vaccine or a placebo. Here the sequenced sample was peripheral blood, taken in a trial of Ad26.COV2.S vaccine versus placebo. Recombination linked TRBV5-1 to TRBJ2-7, with an unclear D gene assignment. The CDR3 here reads CASKVGPIYEQYF. The nucleotides are TGCGCCAGCAAAGTAGGACCCATCTACGAGCAGTACTTC.